This T cell receptor beta chain came from a study of blood T cell repertoires in COVID-19. Here immunoSEQ multiplex PCR was the method, and the copy in TCRdb shows in-frame clones only, minus some. The sample consists of hundreds of thousands of clones, 87% of them appearing once. Trimming shortened V by 1 base and J by 1 base, and 4 bases separated the two germline ends. Per germline, CDR1 LGHDT and CDR2 YNNKEL (reference sequence). This CDR3 is 13 amino acids long. As for this clone: Other DNA sequences from this sample encode an identical CDR3 as well.

V usage is TRBV3-1 (or the pseudogene TRBV3-2) and J usage is TRBJ1-1; the D is unclear. What was sequenced was peripheral blood. The source is a woman in her forties or fifties with COVID-19, enrolled during active disease. CDR3 in amino acids: CASSQGQNTEAFF. The CDR3 nucleotides are TGTGCCAGCAGCCAAGGACAGAACACTGAAGCTTTCTTT.